This T cell receptor (beta chain) was captured in a study of blood T cell repertoires in COVID-19. Study-wide background: Samples taken during acute and convalescent COVID-19 were collected in the United States, Italy and Spain. PBMCs, B-cell-depleted T cells, or T cells were the source of the cDNA or gDNA that made up the material.

The table came from immunoSEQ multiplex PCR; TCRdb's copy has only in-frame clones and leaves some out. Among 150,000 or so clones, about 84% were seen once, and the ten largest hold roughly 5%. V gave up 3 bases and J gave up 2 bases, with 11 bases separating them. CDR3 size: 14 residues. Germline V gene lookup returns CDR1 GTSNPN and CDR2 SVGIG (reference sequence). The cohort comprised adults aged 18 to 89 years residing in under 25 US areas. V and J are TRBV30 and TRBJ2-1, with a possible D match to TRBD2 (6 bases). The source of this sequence is a woman aged 40 to 49 with acute COVID-19. Sequences were obtained from PBMCs or T cells enriched from blood (not recorded which). For the CDR3, the DNA is TGTGCCTGGAGGAGAGTAGCGGCCTACAATGAGCAGTTCTTC. It specifies CAWRRVAAYNEQFF.